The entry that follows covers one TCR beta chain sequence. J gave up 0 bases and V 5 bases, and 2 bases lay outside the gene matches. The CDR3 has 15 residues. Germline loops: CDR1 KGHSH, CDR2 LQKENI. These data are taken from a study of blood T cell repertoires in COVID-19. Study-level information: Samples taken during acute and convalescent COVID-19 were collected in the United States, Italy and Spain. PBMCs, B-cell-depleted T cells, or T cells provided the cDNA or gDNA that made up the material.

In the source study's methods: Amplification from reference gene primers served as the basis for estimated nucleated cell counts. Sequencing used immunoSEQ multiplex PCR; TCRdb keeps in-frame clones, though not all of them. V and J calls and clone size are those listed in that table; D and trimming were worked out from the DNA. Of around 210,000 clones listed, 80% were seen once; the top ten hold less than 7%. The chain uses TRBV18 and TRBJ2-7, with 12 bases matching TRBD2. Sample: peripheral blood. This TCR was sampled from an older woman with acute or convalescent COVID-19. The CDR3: CASSTTSGSSYEQYF. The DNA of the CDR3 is TGTGCCAGCTCAACGACTAGCGGGAGCTCCTACGAGCAGTACTTC.